The next 23 T cell receptor beta chains were all read from a single sample in a study of cytomegalovirus exposure and HLA in healthy donors. The study ran its PCR with 60 Vbeta and 13 Jbeta primers. Here immunoSEQ multiplex PCR was the method, and the copy in TCRdb shows in-frame clones only, minus some. The sample lists tens of thousands of clones, roughly 77% occurring once. The sample comprised PBMCs. The source is a man in his forties in good health and CMV-seronegative.

This clone is a singleton in its sample. J is TRBJ1-6 and V is TRBV11-3; 11 nucleotides align to TRBD1. The CDR3 spans 15 residues. The junction had 2 bases not matched to a gene; V was cut back by 5 bases and J by 5 bases. Germline V gene sequence: CDR1 SGHNT, CDR2 YENEEA. As DNA, the CDR3 is TGTGCCAGCAGCCCGGGACAGGGGGATAATTCACCCCTCCACTTT. Encoded protein: CASSPGQGDNSPLHF.

The rearrangement links TRBV6-1 to TRBJ1-5; no clear D gene. Trimming stripped 0 bases from V and 4 bases from J, with 7 bases between. The CDR3 spans 14 residues. Per germline, CDR1 MNHNS and CDR2 SASEGT. CDR3 residues: CASSEARSNQPQHF. In DNA form, the CDR3 reads TGTGCCAGCAGTGAAGCGAGGTCAAATCAGCCCCAGCATTTT.

V is TRBV29-1 and J is TRBJ1-4; 11 bases line up with TRBD1. The CDR3 totals 16 residues. Germline V gene data show CDR1 as SQVTM and CDR2 as ANQGSEA. The trim removed 7 bases at V and 8 bases at J, leaving 15 bases unmatched. The CDR3 spells CSAQNPRTGGREKLFF. The CDR3 bases are TGCAGCGCTCAAAATCCCCGGACAGGGGGCAGGGAAAAACTGTTTTTT.

The V gene is TRBV5-6, the J gene TRBJ2-1, with TRBD1 as a possible D gene (6 bases). This CDR3 has 14 residues. V lost 3 bases and J 6 bases, leaving 13 bases between the germline ends. Germline V gene data show CDR1 as SGHDT and CDR2 as YYEEEE. The CDR3 protein is CASSSTQGFNEQFF. The CDR3 nucleotides are TGTGCCAGCAGCTCAACCCAGGGGTTCAATGAGCAGTTCTTC.

This clone was detected once. This sequence joins TRBV29-1 and TRBJ2-7; TRBD2 agrees at 7 bases. This CDR3 region has 13 residues. J gave up 3 bases and V 5 bases, and 7 bases lay outside the gene matches. Germline assignment: CDR1 SQVTM and CDR2 ANQGSEA. The CDR3 region is CSVNFRGSYEQYF. For the CDR3, the DNA is TGCAGCGTTAATTTCCGCGGGAGCTACGAGCAGTACTTC.

The chain carries TRBV9 and TRBJ2-3, with TRBD1 as a possible D gene (5 bases). Germline V CDR1 and CDR2: SGDLS, YYNGEE. This CDR3 spans 14 amino acids. The V gene lost 2 bases and the J gene lost 2 bases, with 9 bases spanning the gap. CDR3 region: CASSVDSYTDTQYF. The DNA for the CDR3 is TGTGCCAGCAGCGTTGACAGCTACACAGATACGCAGTATTTT. Using reference TRBV9 and TRBJ2-3 for the parts outside the CDR3, the full variable domain is DSGVTQTPKHLITATGQRVTLRCSPRSGDLSVYWYQQSLDQGLQFLIQYYNGEERAKGNILERFSAQQFPDLHSELNLSSLELGDSALYFCASSVDSYTDTQYFGPGTRLTVL.

This clone was detected only a few times. V gene TRBV5-4 combines with J gene TRBJ1-1; D might be TRBD1 (6 bases). Per the germline V gene, CDR1 is SGHNT and CDR2 is YYREEE (reference sequence). The CDR3 loop spans 13 amino acids. Between the trimmed V and J ends, which lost 5 bases and 1 base, there was a span of 9 bases. The CDR3 reads CASRPTGNTEAFF. The CDR3 DNA is TGTGCCAGCAGACCGACAGGGAACACTGAAGCTTTCTTT.

The rearrangement links TRBV2 to TRBJ1-5; no firm D call. CDR1 is SNHLY, CDR2 FYNNEI, per germline. The V end was cut by 0 bases, the J end by 13 bases, with 13 bases between. The CDR3 is 13 residues long. For the CDR3, the DNA is TGTGCCAGCAGTGAAGCACGAGGAGACCCACAGCATTTT. This translates into CASSEARGDPQHF. The complete variable domain, with remaining parts taken from reference TRBV2 and TRBJ1-5, reads EPEVTQTPSHQVTQMGQEVILRCVPISNHLYFYWYRQILGQKVEFLVSFYNNEISEKSEIFDDQFSVERPDGSNFTLKIRSTKLEDSAMYFCASSEARGDPQHFGDGTRLSIL.

J is TRBJ2-1 and V is TRBV7-8; TRBD2 might be the D (6 bases). The ends were cut back, 5 bases at V and 2 bases at J, with 13 bases in the middle. CDR3 length equals 15 residues. Germline loops: CDR1 SGHVS, CDR2 FQNEAQ. Written as DNA, the CDR3 is TGTGCCAGCAGCCCCCAGAGACTAGCCTACAATGAGCAGTTCTTC. Its protein product is CASSPQRLAYNEQFF.

The chain links TRBV19 to TRBJ2-7; a possible D gene is TRBD1 (6 bases). V dropped 5 bases and J dropped 1 base, with 9 bases sitting between them. Germline-derived CDR1 and CDR2 are LNHDA and SQIVND (reference sequence). The CDR3 extends over 13 amino acids. The CDR3 protein is CASSLTGSYEQYF. DNA of the CDR3: TGTGCCAGTAGTTTGACAGGATCCTACGAGCAGTACTTC. Variable domain in full (rest from reference TRBV19 and TRBJ2-7): DGGITQSPKYLFRKEGQNVTLSCEQNLNHDAMYWYRQDPGQGLRLIYYSQIVNDFQKGDIAEGYSVSREKKESFPLTVTSAQKNPTAFYLCASSLTGSYEQYFGPGTRLTVT.

V gene TRBV11-3 combines with J gene TRBJ1-1, with 7 bases that match TRBD1. The J segment lost 0 bases and the V segment lost 2 bases, leaving 3 bases of the junction unmatched. This CDR3 has 15 residues. From germline, CDR1 is SGHNT and CDR2 YENEEA. CDR3 DNA: TGTGCCAGCAGCTTAATCGGGACAGTGAACACTGAAGCTTTCTTT. Protein sequence: CASSLIGTVNTEAFF.

This sequence joins TRBV30 and TRBJ2-1; D is perhaps TRBD1 (5 bases). CDR3 length equals 14 residues. CDR1 and CDR2 (germline): GTSNPN, SVGIG (reference sequence). V shed 3 bases and J shed 6 bases, with 15 bases lying between them. In DNA form, the CDR3 reads TGTGCCTGGAGCCCTACAGCTAGGGGCAATGAGCAGTTCTTC. The encoded protein is CAWSPTARGNEQFF.

The chain couples TRBV15 to TRBJ1-1; no reliable D call. Per germline, CDR1 LNHNV and CDR2 YYDKDF (reference sequence). V gave up 0 bases and J gave up 1 base, with 12 bases separating them. CDR3 length equals 16 residues. CDR3 region: CATSRDSMMENTEAFF. The CDR3 DNA sequence: TGTGCCACCAGCAGAGATAGCATGATGGAGAACACTGAAGCTTTCTTT.

V gene TRBV19 combines with J gene TRBJ1-6; D possibly corresponds to TRBD1 (5 bases). There are 12 residues in the CDR3. The germline V gene has CDR1 LNHDA and CDR2 SQIVND (reference sequence). V lost 7 bases and J lost 9, with 10 bases in between. This CDR3 reads CASKTQVSPLHF. The CDR3, as DNA: TGTGCCAGTAAGACACAGGTTTCACCCCTCCACTTT.

The chain employs TRBV5-1 and TRBJ2-5, with 7 bases lining up with TRBD2. This CDR3 has 14 amino acids. CDR1 and CDR2 from the germline V gene are SGHRS and YFSETQ. V shed 5 bases, J shed 2 bases, and the junction held 6 bases outside the gene matches. The CDR3 reads CASRRLAVQETQYF. The CDR3 DNA reads as TGCGCCAGCAGAAGGCTAGCGGTTCAAGAGACCCAGTACTTC.

CDR3 in DNA: TGTGCCAGCAGCTTATTGGGGGCTCAGAACACTGAAGCTTTCTTT. It is translated as CASSLLGAQNTEAFF. V usage is TRBV7-9 and J usage is TRBJ1-1; D may be TRBD1 (6 bases). With 2 bases removed from V and 1 base from J, the gap between germline ends came to 11 bases. Germline assignment: CDR1 SEHNR and CDR2 FQNEAQ (reference sequence). The CDR3 is 15 amino acids.

The gene calls are TRBV19 and TRBJ2-7; 8 bases are shared with TRBD2. Germline V gives CDR1 LNHDA, CDR2 SQIVND (reference sequence). CDR3 size: 15 residues. The trim removed 4 bases at V and 2 bases at J, leaving 7 bases unmatched. The CDR3 here is CASSTGRDNTYEQYF. The CDR3 DNA is TGTGCCAGTAGTACCGGGAGGGACAACACCTACGAGCAGTACTTC.

This clone appeared a few times. The gene calls are TRBV5-1 and TRBJ1-6, with D possibly being TRBD1 (6 bases). V was cut by 5 bases and J by 2 bases, with 23 bases left in between. This CDR3 is built from 19 residues. Germline CDR1 reads SGHRS; CDR2 reads YFSETQ. CDR3 amino acids: CASSMRPTGSGTYNSPLHF. CDR3 in DNA: TGCGCCAGCAGTATGAGACCTACAGGGTCCGGTACCTATAATTCACCCCTCCACTTT.

The genes are TRBV4-1 and TRBJ1-4; TRBD1 aligns across 8 bases. The CDR3 sequence is 18 residues long. CDR1 MGHRA and CDR2 YSYEKL come from the germline V gene. V dropped 1 base and J dropped 0; count of bases not matched to a gene: 7. Here the CDR3 reads CASSQAAGGMATNEKLFF. DNA of the CDR3: TGCGCCAGCAGCCAAGCGGCAGGGGGCATGGCAACTAATGAAAAACTGTTTTTT.

The chain couples TRBV15 to TRBJ2-3; TRBD2 might be the D (7 bases). Germline CDR1 reads LNHNV; CDR2 reads YYDKDF (reference sequence). Trimming took 1 base from V and 2 from J, leaving 16 bases between them. This CDR3 comprises 17 residues. The CDR3 is CATSRAPRGGVTDTQYF. The DNA of the CDR3 is TGTGCCACCAGCAGAGCCCCAAGGGGGGGGGTCACAGATACGCAGTATTTT.

The chain is built from TRBV5-6 and TRBJ1-2; weak D call: TRBD1 (6 bases). The germline V and J ends were trimmed by 2 bases and 5 bases, with 19 bases remaining between them. The CDR3 sequence is 16 residues long. Germline CDR1 SGHDT, CDR2 YYEEEE. The CDR3 DNA follows: TGTGCCAGCAGCTTAGTAGGGGGGGACCCAACGTATGGCTACACCTTC. Protein: CASSLVGGDPTYGYTF.

This chain connects TRBV5-1 to TRBJ2-6, with 7 nucleotides matching TRBD2. J gave up 2 bases and V 4 bases, and 9 bases lay outside the gene matches. Per germline, CDR1 SGHRS and CDR2 YFSETQ. The CDR3 runs to 17 residues. CDR3 DNA: TGCGCCAGCAGCCTTAGACTAGCAATCACTGGGGCCAACGTCCTGACTTTC. Translation gives CASSLRLAITGANVLTF.

A few counts support this clone. The chain links TRBV6-5 to TRBJ2-7; TRBD1 aligns across 7 bases. V shed 6 bases, J shed 2 bases, and the junction held 10 bases outside the gene matches. The CDR3 sequence is 15 residues long. Per the germline V gene, CDR1 is MNHEY and CDR2 is SVGAGI. CDR3 sequence: CASRSARGSPYEQYF. The CDR3 DNA reads as TGTGCCAGCAGATCCGCCAGGGGGTCCCCCTACGAGCAGTACTTC.